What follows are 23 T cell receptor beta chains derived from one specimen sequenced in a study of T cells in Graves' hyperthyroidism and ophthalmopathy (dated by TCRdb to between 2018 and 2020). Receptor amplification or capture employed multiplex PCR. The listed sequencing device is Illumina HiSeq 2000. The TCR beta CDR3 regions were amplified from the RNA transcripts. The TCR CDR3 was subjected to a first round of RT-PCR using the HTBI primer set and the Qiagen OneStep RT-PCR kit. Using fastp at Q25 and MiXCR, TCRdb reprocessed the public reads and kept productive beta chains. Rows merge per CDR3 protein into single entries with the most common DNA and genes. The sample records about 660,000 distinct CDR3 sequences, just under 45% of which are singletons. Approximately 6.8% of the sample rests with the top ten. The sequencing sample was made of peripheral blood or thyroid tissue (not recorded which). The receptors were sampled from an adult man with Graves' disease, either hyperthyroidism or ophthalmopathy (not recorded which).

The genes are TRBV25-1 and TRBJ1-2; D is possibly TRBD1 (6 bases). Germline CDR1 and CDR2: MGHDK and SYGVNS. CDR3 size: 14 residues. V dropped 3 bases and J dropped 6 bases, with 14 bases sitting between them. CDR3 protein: CASSDPGDGDGYTF. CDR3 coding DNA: TGTGCCAGCAGTGATCCAGGGGACGGGGATGGCTACACCTTC.

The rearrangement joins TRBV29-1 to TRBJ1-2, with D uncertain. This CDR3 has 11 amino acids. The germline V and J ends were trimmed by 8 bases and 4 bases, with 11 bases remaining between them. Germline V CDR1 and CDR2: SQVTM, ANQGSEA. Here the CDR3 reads CSFNGLYGYTF. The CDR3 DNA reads TGCAGCTTCAACGGACTCTATGGCTACACCTTC.

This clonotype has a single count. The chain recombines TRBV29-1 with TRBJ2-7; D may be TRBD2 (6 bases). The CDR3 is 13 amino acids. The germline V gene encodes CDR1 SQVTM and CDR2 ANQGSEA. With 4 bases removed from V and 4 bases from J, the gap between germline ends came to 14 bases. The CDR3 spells CSVASQGGYEQYF. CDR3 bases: TGCAGCGTTGCCAGCCAGGGAGGATACGAGCAGTACTTC.

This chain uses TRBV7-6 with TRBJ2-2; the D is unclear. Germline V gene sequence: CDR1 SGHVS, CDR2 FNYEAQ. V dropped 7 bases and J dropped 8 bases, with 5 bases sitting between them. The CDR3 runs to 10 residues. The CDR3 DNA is TGTGCCAGCATGGCAGGGGAGCTGTTTTTT. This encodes CASMAGELFF.

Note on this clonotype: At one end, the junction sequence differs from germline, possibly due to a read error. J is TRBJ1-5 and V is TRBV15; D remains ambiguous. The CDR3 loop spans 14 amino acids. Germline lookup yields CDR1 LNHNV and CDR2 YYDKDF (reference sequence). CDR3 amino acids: CASSRTLSNQPQHF. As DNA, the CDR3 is TGTGCCAGCAGCCGAACCCTTAGCAATCAGCCCCAGCATTTT.

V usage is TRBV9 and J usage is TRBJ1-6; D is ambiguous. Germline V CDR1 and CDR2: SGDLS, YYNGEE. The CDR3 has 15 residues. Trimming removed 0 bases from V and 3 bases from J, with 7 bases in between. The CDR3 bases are TGTGCCAGCAGCGTAGGCGGGCTCTATAATTCACCCCTCCACTTT. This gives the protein CASSVGGLYNSPLHF.

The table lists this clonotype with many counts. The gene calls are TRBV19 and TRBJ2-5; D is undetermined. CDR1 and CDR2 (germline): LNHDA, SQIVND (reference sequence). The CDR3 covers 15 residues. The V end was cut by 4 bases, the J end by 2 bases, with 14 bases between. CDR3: CASSTTHGPQETQYF. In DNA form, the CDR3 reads TGTGCCAGTAGTACAACACACGGACCACAAGAGACCCAGTACTTC.

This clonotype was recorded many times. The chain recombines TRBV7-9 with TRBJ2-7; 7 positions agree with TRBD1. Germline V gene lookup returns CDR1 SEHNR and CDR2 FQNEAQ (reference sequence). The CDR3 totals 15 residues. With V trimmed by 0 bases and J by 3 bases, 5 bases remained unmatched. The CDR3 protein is CASSLAAGGSYEQYF. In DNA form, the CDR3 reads TGTGCCAGCAGCTTAGCGGCAGGGGGTAGCTACGAGCAGTACTTC.

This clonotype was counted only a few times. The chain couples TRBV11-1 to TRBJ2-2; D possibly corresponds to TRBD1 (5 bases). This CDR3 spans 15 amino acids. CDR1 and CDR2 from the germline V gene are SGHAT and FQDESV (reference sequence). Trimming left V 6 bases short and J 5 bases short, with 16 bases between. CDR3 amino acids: CASSQDKAGTGELFF. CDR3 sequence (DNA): TGTGCCAGCAGTCAGGACAAAGCCGGTACCGGGGAGCTGTTTTTT.

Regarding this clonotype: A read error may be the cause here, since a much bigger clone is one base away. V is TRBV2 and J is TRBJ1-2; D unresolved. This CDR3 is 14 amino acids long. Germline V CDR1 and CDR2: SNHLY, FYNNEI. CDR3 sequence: CASSGSLSDYDYTF. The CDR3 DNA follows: TGTGCCAGCAGTGGGTCTCTTTCCGACTATGACTACACCTTC.

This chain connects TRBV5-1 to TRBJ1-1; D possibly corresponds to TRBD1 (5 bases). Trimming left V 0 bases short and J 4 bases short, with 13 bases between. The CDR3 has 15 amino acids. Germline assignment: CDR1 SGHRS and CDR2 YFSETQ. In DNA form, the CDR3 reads TGCGCCAGCAGCTTGGCCGGCGGGGGGGGCACTGAAGCTTTCTTT. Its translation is CASSLAGGGGTEAFF.

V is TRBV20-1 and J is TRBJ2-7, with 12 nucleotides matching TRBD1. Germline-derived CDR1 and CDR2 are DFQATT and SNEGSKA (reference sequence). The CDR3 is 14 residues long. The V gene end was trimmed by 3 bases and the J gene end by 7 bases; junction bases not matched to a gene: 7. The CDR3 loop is CSASRDRGRMEQYF. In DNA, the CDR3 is TGCAGTGCTAGTAGGGACAGGGGGCGAATGGAGCAGTACTTC.

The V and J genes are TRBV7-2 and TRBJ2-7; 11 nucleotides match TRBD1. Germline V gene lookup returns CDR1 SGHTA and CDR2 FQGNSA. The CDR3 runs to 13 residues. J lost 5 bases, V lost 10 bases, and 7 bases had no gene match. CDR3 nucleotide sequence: TGTGCCACAGAACGGGACAGGGGGGACGAGCAGTACTTC. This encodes CATERDRGDEQYF. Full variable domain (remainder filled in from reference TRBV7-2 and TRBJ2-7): GAGVSQSPSNKVTEKGKDVELRCDPISGHTALYWYRQSLGQGLEFLIYFQGNSAPDKSGLPSDRFSAERTGGSVSTLTIQRTQQEDSAVYLCATERDRGDEQYFGPGTRLTVT.

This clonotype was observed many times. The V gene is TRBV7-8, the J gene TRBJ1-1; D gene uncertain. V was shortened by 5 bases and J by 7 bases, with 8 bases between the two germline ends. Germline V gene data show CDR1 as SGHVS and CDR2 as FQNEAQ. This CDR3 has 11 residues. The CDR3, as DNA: TGTGCCAGCAGCCCAGGATTTGAAGCTTTCTTT. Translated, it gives CASSPGFEAFF.

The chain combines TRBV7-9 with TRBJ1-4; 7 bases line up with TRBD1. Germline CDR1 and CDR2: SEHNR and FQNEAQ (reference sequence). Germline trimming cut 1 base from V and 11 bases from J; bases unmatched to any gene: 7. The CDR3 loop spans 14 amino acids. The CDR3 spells CASSLEGDRAKLFF. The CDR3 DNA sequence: TGTGCCAGCAGCTTAGAAGGAGACAGGGCCAAACTGTTTTTT.

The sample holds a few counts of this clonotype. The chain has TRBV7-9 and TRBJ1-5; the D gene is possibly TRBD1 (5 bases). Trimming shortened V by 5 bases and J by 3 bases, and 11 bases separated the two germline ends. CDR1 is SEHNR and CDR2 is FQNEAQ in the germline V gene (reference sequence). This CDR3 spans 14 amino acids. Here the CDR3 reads CASSPRGLNQPQHF. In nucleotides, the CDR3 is TGTGCCAGCAGCCCCCGGGGACTCAATCAGCCCCAGCATTTT.

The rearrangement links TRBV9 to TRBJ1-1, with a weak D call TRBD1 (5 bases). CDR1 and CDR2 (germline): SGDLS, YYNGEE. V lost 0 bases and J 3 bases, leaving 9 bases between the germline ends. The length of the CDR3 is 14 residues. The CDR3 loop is CASSVELGDTEAFF. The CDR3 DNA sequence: TGTGCCAGCAGCGTAGAGCTGGGGGACACTGAAGCTTTCTTT.

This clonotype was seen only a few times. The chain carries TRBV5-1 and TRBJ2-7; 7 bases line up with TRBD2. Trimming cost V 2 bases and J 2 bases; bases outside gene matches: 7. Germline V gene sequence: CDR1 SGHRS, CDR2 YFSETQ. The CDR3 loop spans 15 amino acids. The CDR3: CASSFGGSLPYEQYF. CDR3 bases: TGCGCCAGCAGCTTTGGCGGGAGCTTGCCCTACGAGCAGTACTTC.

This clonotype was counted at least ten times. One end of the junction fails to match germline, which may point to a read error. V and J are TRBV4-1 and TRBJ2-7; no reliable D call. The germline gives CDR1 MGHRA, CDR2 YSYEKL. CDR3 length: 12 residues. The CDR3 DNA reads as TGTGCCAGCAGCCAGAGAGCAGACGAGCAGTACTTC. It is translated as CASSQRADEQYF.

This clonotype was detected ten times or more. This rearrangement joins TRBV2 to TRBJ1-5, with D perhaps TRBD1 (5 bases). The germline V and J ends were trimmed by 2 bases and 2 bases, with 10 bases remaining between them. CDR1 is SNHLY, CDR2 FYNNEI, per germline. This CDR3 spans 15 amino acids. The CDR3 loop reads CASSESGQGNQPQHF. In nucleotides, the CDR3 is TGTGCCAGCAGTGAATCTGGACAAGGCAATCAGCCCCAGCATTTT.

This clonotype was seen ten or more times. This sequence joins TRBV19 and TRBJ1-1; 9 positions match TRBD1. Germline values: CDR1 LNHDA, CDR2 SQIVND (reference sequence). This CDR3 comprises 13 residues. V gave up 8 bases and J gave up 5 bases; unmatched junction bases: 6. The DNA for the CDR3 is TGTGCCAGTCGATACAGGGGGCAAACTGAAGCTTTCTTT. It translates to CASRYRGQTEAFF.

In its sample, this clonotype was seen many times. The CDR3 loop reads CSARGAFF. The CDR3 bases are TGCAGTGCTAGGGGGGCTTTCTTT. The chain is built from TRBV20-1 and TRBJ1-1; D remains ambiguous. The CDR3 runs to 8 residues. Per germline, CDR1 DFQATT and CDR2 SNEGSKA (reference sequence). The V and J ends lost 3 bases and 11 bases respectively, with 4 bases between them.

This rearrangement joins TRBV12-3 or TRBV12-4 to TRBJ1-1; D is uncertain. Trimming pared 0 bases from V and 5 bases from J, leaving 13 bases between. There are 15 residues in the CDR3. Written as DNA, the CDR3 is TGTGCCAGCAGTTTAGCGAAACAGTTCGGGACTGAAGCTTTCTTT. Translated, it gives CASSLAKQFGTEAFF.